The TCR beta chain under discussion was sequenced for a study of response to subunit inactivated influenza vaccine. General study findings and limits: Only a handful of new T cells, the authors suggested, are recruited with each seasonal influenza vaccination.

Comments on this clonotype: Its antigen is currently unknown.

V trimming: 6 bases; J trimming: 6 bases; junction bases outside the gene matches: 12. CDR3 length: 14 amino acids. The germline gives CDR1 DFQATT, CDR2 SNEGSKA (reference sequence). TCRdb recomputed calls from the RT-PCR reads with MiXCR, one row per CDR3 protein. This sample has hundreds of thousands of distinct CDR3 sequences, with approximately 15% found just once. Sequences were derived from PBMCs from blood, sampled around two weeks before vaccination. V is TRBV20-1 and J is TRBJ1-2; 8 nucleotides align to TRBD1. This TCR came from a man in his fifties who received an inactivated influenza vaccine. The CDR3 DNA reads TGCAGTGCAACCCCGGGACAGGTTTTAGATGGCTACACCTTC. Translating gives CSATPGQVLDGYTF.